This paragraph covers one TCR beta chain sequence. Its specific antigen is unknown. No much larger clone is present one base from it, and per-base qualities are unavailable. The collaborating institutions used their own protocols to collect whole blood in K2EDTA tubes. For TCRbeta analysis, collaborators shipped samples in one of three forms: frozen whole blood, isolated PBMCs, or DNA extracted from either of those sample types. The data originate from a study of blood T cell repertoires in COVID-19 (dated by TCRdb to the early 2020s). In the study overall: Samples from collaborators originated in the United States, Italy and Spain and spanned both the acute and convalescent phases of COVID-19. The material from the prospective study consisted of cDNA or gDNA derived from T cells, B-cell-depleted T cells, or PBMCs. Deeply sampled blood TCRbeta repertoires from subjects exposed to, actively infected with, or recovered from COVID-19 were included in the dataset. A freely available public database, intended as a resource for researchers studying the immune response to SARS-CoV-2, is where the repertoires were released. Samples were obtained from the ongoing ImmuneRACE study (first 160 participants) and from approximately 1,200 subjects provided by 6 global collaborators. The sample metadata nearly always contained a de-identified subject ID, COVID-19 status, age in years and sex. Where HLA class I and class II types were available, the types were taken from metadata supplied by the sample provider, not from assay-based typing. Results and caveats for the whole study, not just this receptor: How much clinical and demographic metadata was included differed by source and by participant, and the metadata was provided uncurated.

The junction carries 21 bases between V and J, which are trimmed by 6 bases and 4 bases respectively. Taken from the germline V gene (reference sequence), the CDR1 and CDR2 loops are MNHEY and SMNVEV. The CDR3 spans 17 residues, from the cysteine through the phenylalanine. Only the CDR3 region is kept as DNA, spanning 51 bases read in frame from base 1. TCRbeta CDR3 regions were amplified from genomic DNA by means of the immunoSEQ Assay, a bias-controlled multiplex PCR. As for the original processing: Nucleated cell counts per sample were estimated from amplification of reference gene primers within the assay. To quantify the absolute abundance of each unique TCRbeta CDR3 rearrangement, sequence reads were collapsed and filtered. For each sample, productive Simpson clonality was calculated as the square root of Simpson's diversity index across productive rearrangements. This immuneACCESS table, as held by TCRdb, lists in-frame sequences with V and J called but not all clones. Of the missing ones, under half trace to an unresolved V gene in checked studies; the others have no known cause. V and J calls and clone size are given by that table; D and trimming were obtained from the DNA. Here the sample has some 270,000 clones; more than 75% occur a single time. About 8.6% of the sample comes from the top ten.

This sequence was found in a man aged 40-49 years with active or convalescent COVID-19. The chain uses TRBV27 and TRBJ2-2; a tentative D call is TRBD2 (6 bases match). The material sequenced was peripheral blood. The sequenced DNA is TGTGCCAGCAGACCCCTTGGAAGGGTCGGGAGCACCGGGGAGCTGTTTTTT. It translates to CASRPLGRVGSTGELFF.